Each of the 16 T cell receptor beta chains below was sequenced from the same sample in a study of read filtering for tumor transcriptome and immune sequencing. From approximately 430 ng of RNA, a library with molecular barcoded alpha/delta and beta/gamma adaptors was made. TCRdb redid the calling of the reads with MiXCR, one entry per CDR3 protein. Here the sample spans approximately 93,000 distinct CDR3 sequences, 20% to 25% being singletons. The sequenced sample consisted of a population of CD138-negative cells sorted from bone marrow. The receptors were gathered from a donor over 35 with multiple myeloma.

The sample holds many counts of this clonotype. The chain has TRBV5-1 and TRBJ2-1; TRBD2 matches at 12 bases. CDR1 and CDR2 from the germline V gene are SGHRS and YFSETQ. This CDR3 has 15 residues. The trim removed 3 bases at V and 9 bases at J, leaving 7 bases unmatched. As DNA, the CDR3 is TGCGCCAGCAGCTCTAGCGGGGGGGCTGTAGGTGAGCAGTTCTTC. Its translation: CASSSSGGAVGEQFF.

This clonotype was counted at least ten times. This chain uses TRBV28 with TRBJ1-2, with D unclear. Trimming took off 5 bases at V and 6 bases at J, with 13 bases between the two ends. The germline V gene has CDR1 MDHEN and CDR2 SYDVKM. This CDR3 spans 13 amino acids. CDR3 nucleotides: TGTGCCAGCAGTCACGACGGCCGTCATGGCTACACCTTC. This encodes CASSHDGRHGYTF.

This clonotype was seen a few times. The rearrangement uses TRBV18 and TRBJ2-5, with TRBD1 matching over 7 bases. V was pared by 0 bases and J by 5 bases, with 6 bases of the junction left unmatched. The germline V gene has CDR1 KGHSH and CDR2 LQKENI. CDR3 length: 15 amino acids. The CDR3 region is CASSPPQGISETQYF. In nucleotides, the CDR3 is TGTGCCAGCTCACCACCACAGGGGATCTCCGAGACCCAGTACTTC.

Comments on this clonotype: A read error may explain this, as a much larger clone is one base away. This chain uses TRBV5-1 with TRBJ2-5; D gene ambiguous. The CDR3 has 15 residues. V lost 0 bases and J 4 bases, leaving 13 bases between the germline ends. Looked up from germline, CDR1 is SGHRS and CDR2 is YFSETQ. The DNA for the CDR3 is TGCGCCAGCAGCTTGGGGACGCACGGACGAGAGACCCAGTACTTC. Protein product: CASSLGTHGRETQYF.

This clonotype has ten or more counts. The chain uses TRBV20-1 and TRBJ2-3; TRBD2 matches 14 bases. Germline V gene sequence: CDR1 DFQATT, CDR2 SNEGSKA (reference sequence). The CDR3 totals 15 residues. J lost 1 base, V lost 3 bases, and 0 bases had no gene match. The CDR3 sequence: CSARTSGGGTDTQYF. DNA for the CDR3: TGCAGTGCTAGGACTAGCGGGGGGGGCACAGATACGCAGTATTTT.

A few counts support this clonotype. This rearrangement joins TRBV30 to TRBJ1-1; 9 bases line up with TRBD1. Germline V gives CDR1 GTSNPN, CDR2 SVGIG (reference sequence). The CDR3 consists of 13 residues. J lost 4 bases, V lost 4 bases, and 4 bases had no gene match. In nucleotides, the CDR3 is TGTGCCTGGACCGCGGACAGGGGCACTGAAGCTTTCTTT. Translated, it gives CAWTADRGTEAFF. Combining the CDR3 with reference TRBV30 and TRBJ1-1 gives the whole variable domain SQTIHQWPATLVQPVGSPLSLECTVEGTSNPNLYWYRQAAGRGLQLLFYSVGIGQISSEVPQNLSASRPQDRQFILSSKKLLLSDSGFYLCAWTADRGTEAFFGQGTRLTVV.

The table lists this clonotype with a few counts. It may be a read error: a sequence one base away is much more abundant. This chain links TRBV5-1 with TRBJ1-6, with a possible D match to TRBD1 (5 bases). The germline gives CDR1 SGHRS, CDR2 YFSETQ. The V and J ends lost 0 bases and 8 bases respectively, with 12 bases between them. The CDR3 consists of 15 residues. CDR3 loop: CASSLAQGYDSPLHF. The CDR3 nucleotides are TGCGCCAGCAGCTTGGCCCAGGGATACGATTCACCCCTCCACTTT.

Turning to this clonotype: A read error is possible here, since a much larger clone lies one base away. The rearrangement links TRBV29-1 to TRBJ2-5; 11 bases align to TRBD2. Germline CDR1 is SQVTM and CDR2 is ANQGSEA. This CDR3 is built from 17 residues. The CDR3 sequence is CGVVLTSGGKEGETQYF. CDR3 nucleotides: TGCGGCGTTGTCCTTACTAGCGGGGGCAAAGAGGGGGAGACCCAGTACTTC.

This clonotype was detected only a few times. V gene TRBV28 combines with J gene TRBJ2-5; 13 bases are a match to TRBD2. The CDR3 runs to 13 residues. The V and J ends lost 8 bases and 4 bases, in that order; junction bases with no gene match: 1. CDR1 and CDR2 (germline): MDHEN, SYDVKM. The CDR3 coding sequence is TGTGCCAGCGGGACTAGCGGGACAGAGACCCAGTACTTC. Translating it yields CASGTSGTETQYF.

In this sample, this clonotype turned up many times. The V call is TRBV5-1, the J call TRBJ1-4; D remains ambiguous. CDR3 length equals 14 residues. Germline CDR1 is SGHRS and CDR2 is YFSETQ. V lost 3 bases and J lost 6, with 12 bases in between. CDR3 sequence reads: CASSWDPKDEKLFF. CDR3 in DNA: TGCGCCAGCAGCTGGGATCCAAAGGATGAAAAACTGTTTTTT.

This clonotype was recorded many times. The chain recombines TRBV6-5 with TRBJ2-7, with 9 bases fitting TRBD1. Germline CDR1 MNHEY, CDR2 SVGAGI. Trimming removed 5 bases from V and 0 bases from J; junction bases left unmatched: 20. This CDR3 is 20 amino acids long. The CDR3: CASSPGTGFVLKSSSYEQYF. The CDR3, as DNA: TGTGCCAGCAGTCCCGGGACAGGGTTCGTACTAAAAAGTAGCTCCTACGAGCAGTACTTC.

This clonotype was seen ten or more times. The J gene is TRBJ2-7, the V gene TRBV18, with D possibly TRBD2 on 6 matching bases. The CDR3 totals 13 residues. Germline V gene sequence: CDR1 KGHSH, CDR2 LQKENI. V gave up 3 bases and J gave up 6 bases, with 12 bases separating them. CDR3 residues: CASSPPGESEQYF. In nucleotides, the CDR3 is TGTGCCAGCTCACCGCCGGGGGAGAGCGAGCAGTACTTC.

Notes on this clonotype: One base away lies a much larger clone, so this may be a sequencing read error. J is TRBJ2-5 and V is TRBV20-1; possibly TRBD1 or TRBD2 for D (6 bases each). The CDR3 loop spans 13 amino acids. The germline CDR1 and CDR2 sequences are DFQATT and SNEGSKA (reference sequence). CDR3 sequence reads: CSAQGEGGEAQYF. In DNA, the CDR3 is TGCAGTGCTCAAGGAGAGGGGGGAGAGGCCCAGTACTTC.

The chain joins TRBV12-3 or TRBV12-4 to TRBJ1-5; D call uncertain. The CDR3 is made up of 15 amino acids. Trimming took off 0 bases at V and 5 bases at J, with 11 bases between the two ends. CDR3 bases: TGTGCCAGCAGTTTAGCTTCGGACGGGGATCAGCCCCAGCATTTT. It encodes CASSLASDGDQPQHF.

With regard to this clonotype: This sequence may be a read error, since a much larger clone differs from it by one base. The chain couples TRBV28 to TRBJ1-1; a weak D match, TRBD1 (5 bases). The CDR3 consists of 14 residues. The germline gives CDR1 MDHEN, CDR2 SYDVKM. CDR3 sequence (DNA): TGTGCCAGCAGGCTGACAGAACTGAACACTGAAACTTTCTTT. Amino acids: CASRLTELNTETFF.

This clonotype was observed at least ten times. The chain carries TRBV2 and TRBJ1-2; weak D call: TRBD1 (6 bases). The CDR3 contains 14 residues. V was shortened by 1 base and J by 2 bases, with 8 bases between the two germline ends. Germline assignment: CDR1 SNHLY and CDR2 FYNNEI. CDR3 protein: CASSEERGNYGYTF. CDR3 nucleotides: TGTGCCAGCAGTGAAGAGAGGGGGAACTATGGCTACACCTTC.